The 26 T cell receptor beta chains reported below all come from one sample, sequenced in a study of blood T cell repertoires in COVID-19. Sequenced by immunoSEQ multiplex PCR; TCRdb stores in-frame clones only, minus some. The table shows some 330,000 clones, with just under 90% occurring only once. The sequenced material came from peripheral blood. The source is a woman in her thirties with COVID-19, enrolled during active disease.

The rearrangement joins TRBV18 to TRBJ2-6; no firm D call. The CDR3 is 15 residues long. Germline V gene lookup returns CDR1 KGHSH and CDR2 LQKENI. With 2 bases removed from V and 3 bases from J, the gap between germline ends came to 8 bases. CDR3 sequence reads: CASSPSQRGANVLTF. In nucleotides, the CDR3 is TGTGCCAGCTCACCAAGCCAGCGTGGGGCCAACGTCCTGACTTTC.

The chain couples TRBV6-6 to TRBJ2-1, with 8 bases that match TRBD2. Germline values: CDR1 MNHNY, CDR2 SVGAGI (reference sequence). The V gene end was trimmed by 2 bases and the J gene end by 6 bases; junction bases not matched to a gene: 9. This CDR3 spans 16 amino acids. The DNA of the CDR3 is TGTGCCAGCAGTTACAACGGGGGGGCCAAGGTCAATGAGCAGTTCTTC. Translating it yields CASSYNGGAKVNEQFF.

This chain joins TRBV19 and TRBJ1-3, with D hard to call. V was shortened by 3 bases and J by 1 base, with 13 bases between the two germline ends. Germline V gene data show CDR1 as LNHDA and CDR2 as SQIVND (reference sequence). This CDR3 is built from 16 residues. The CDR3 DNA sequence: TGTGCCAGTAGTATTTGGTTCGCGGGGTCTGGAAACACCATATATTTT. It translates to CASSIWFAGSGNTIYF.

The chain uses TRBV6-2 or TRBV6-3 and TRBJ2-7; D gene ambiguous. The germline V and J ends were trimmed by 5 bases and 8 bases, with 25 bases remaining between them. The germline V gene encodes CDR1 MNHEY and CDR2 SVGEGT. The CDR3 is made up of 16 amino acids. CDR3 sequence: CASSPTPVFPISKQYF. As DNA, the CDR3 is TGTGCCAGCAGTCCAACTCCTGTTTTCCCTATCTCGAAGCAGTACTTC.

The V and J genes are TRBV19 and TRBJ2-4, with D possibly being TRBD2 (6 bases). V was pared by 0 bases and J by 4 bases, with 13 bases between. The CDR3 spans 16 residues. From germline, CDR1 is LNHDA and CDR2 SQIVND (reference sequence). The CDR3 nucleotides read TGTGCCAGTAGTATAGAAGCGGCGGGGATTAAAAACATTCAGTACTTC. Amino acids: CASSIEAAGIKNIQYF.

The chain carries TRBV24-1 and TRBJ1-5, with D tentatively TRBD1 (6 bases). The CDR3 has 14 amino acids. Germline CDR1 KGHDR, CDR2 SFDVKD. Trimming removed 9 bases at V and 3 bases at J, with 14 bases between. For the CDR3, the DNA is TGTGCCACCCAAAGGGGGGGGTCCAATCAGCCCCAGCATTTT. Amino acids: CATQRGGSNQPQHF.

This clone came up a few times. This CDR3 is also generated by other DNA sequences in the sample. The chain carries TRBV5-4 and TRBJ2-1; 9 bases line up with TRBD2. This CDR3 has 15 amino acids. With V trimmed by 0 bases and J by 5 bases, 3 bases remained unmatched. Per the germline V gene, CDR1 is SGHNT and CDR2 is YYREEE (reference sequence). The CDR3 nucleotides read TGTGCCAGCAGCTTGGTAGCGGGGGCCAACAATGAGCAGTTCTTC. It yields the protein CASSLVAGANNEQFF. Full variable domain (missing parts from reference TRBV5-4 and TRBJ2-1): ETGVTQSPTHLIKTRGQQVTLRCSSQSGHNTVSWYQQALGQGPQFIFQYYREEENGRGNFPPRFSGLQFPNYSSELNVNALELDDSALYLCASSLVAGANNEQFFGPGTRLTVL.

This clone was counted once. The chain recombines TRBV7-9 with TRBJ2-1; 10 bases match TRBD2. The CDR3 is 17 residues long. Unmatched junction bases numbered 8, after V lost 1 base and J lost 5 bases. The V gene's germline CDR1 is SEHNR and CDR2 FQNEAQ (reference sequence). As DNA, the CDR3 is TGTGCCAGCAGCTTAGGTTGGATAGCGGGGGGAGACAATGAGCAGTTCTTC. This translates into CASSLGWIAGGDNEQFF. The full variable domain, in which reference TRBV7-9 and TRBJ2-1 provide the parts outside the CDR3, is DTGVSQNPRHKITKRGQNVTFRCDPISEHNRLYWYRQTLGQGPEFLTYFQNEAQLEKSRLLSDRFSAERPKGSFSTLEIQRTEQGDSAMYLCASSLGWIAGGDNEQFFGPGTRLTVL.

CDR3: CASSFFARTSGHNEQFF. Written as DNA, the CDR3 is TGTGCCAGCAGTTTCTTCGCACGGACTAGCGGACATAATGAGCAGTTCTTC. V is TRBV27 and J is TRBJ2-1; 10 bases line up with TRBD2. CDR3 length: 17 residues. Looked up from germline, CDR1 is MNHEY and CDR2 is SMNVEV (reference sequence). J gave up 7 bases and V 3 bases, and 12 bases lay outside the gene matches.

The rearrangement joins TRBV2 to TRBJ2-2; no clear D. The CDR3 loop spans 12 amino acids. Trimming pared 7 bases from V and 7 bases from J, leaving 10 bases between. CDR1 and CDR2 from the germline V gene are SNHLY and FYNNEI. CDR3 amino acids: CASTETRGELFF. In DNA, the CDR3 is TGTGCCAGCACCGAAACGCGCGGGGAGCTGTTTTTT.

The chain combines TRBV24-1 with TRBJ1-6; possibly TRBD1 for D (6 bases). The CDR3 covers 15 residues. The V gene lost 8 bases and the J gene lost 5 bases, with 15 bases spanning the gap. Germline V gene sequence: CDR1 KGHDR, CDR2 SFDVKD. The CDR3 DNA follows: TGTGCCACCACCTTCACAGGGATCCATAATTCACCCCTCCACTTT. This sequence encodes CATTFTGIHNSPLHF.

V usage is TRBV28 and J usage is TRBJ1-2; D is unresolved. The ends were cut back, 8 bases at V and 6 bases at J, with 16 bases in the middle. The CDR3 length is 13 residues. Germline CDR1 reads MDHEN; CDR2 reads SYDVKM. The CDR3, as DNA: TGTGCCAGCCGGATACCCGGGTCGAATGGCTACACCTTC. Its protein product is CASRIPGSNGYTF.

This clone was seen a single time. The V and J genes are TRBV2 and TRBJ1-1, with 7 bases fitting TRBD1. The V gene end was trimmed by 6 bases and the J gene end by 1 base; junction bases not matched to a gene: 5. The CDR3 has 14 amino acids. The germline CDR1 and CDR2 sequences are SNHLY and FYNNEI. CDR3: CASRTGATNTEAFF. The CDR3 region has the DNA TGTGCCAGCAGAACAGGGGCGACGAACACTGAAGCTTTCTTT.

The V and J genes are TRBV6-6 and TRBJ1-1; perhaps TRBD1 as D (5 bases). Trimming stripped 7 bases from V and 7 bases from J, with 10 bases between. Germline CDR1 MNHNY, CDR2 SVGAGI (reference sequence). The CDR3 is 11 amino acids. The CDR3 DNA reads TGTGCCAGCACGCAGGGCCTTGAAGCTTTCTTT. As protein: CASTQGLEAFF.

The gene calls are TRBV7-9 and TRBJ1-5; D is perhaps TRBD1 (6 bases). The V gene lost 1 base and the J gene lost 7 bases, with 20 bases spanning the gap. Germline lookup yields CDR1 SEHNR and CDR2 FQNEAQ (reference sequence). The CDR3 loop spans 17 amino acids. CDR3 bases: TGTGCCAGCAGCTTAGTGGGTGGTGGGGGCGAGCGGCAGCCCCAGCATTTT. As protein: CASSLVGGGGERQPQHF.

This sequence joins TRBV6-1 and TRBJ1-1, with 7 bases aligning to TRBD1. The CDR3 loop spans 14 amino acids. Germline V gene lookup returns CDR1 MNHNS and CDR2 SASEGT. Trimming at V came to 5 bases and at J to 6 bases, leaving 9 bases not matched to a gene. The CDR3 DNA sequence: TGTGCCAGCAGTATCCCGGGACAGAATCCTGAAGCTTTCTTT. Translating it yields CASSIPGQNPEAFF.

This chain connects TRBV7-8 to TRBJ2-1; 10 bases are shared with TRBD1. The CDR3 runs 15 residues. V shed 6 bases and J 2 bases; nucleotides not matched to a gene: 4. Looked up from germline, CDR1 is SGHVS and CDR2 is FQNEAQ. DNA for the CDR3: TGTGCCAGCAGACCCGGGACAGGGGCCTACAATGAGCAGTTCTTC. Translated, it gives CASRPGTGAYNEQFF.

The CDR3 region has the DNA TGTGCCAGCAGCCAGGACAGGGCTGTCTATGGCTACACCTTC. Translating gives CASSQDRAVYGYTF. The chain recombines TRBV5-4 with TRBJ1-2; TRBD1 matches at 8 bases. Trimming at V came to 4 bases and at J to 4 bases, leaving 6 bases not matched to a gene. The germline V gene encodes CDR1 SGHNT and CDR2 YYREEE (reference sequence). This CDR3 has 14 residues.

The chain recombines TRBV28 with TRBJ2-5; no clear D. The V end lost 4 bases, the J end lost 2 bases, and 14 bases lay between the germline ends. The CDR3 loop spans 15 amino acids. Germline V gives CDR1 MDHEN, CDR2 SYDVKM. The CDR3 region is CASSSSSSGQETQYF. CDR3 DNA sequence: TGTGCCAGCAGTTCGTCTAGTTCCGGGCAAGAGACCCAGTACTTC. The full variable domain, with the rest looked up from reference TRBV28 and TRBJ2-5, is DVKVTQSSRYLVKRTGEKVFLECVQDMDHENMFWYRQDPGLGLRLIYFSYDVKMKEKGDIPEGYSVSREKKERFSLILESASTNQTSMYLCASSSSSSGQETQYFGPGTRLLVL.

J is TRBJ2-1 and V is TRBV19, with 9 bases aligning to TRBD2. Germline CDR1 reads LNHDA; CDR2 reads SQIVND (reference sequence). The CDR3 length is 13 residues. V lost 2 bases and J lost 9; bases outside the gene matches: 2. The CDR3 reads CASSINSGGEQFF. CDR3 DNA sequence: TGTGCCAGTAGTATAAATAGCGGGGGTGAGCAGTTCTTC.

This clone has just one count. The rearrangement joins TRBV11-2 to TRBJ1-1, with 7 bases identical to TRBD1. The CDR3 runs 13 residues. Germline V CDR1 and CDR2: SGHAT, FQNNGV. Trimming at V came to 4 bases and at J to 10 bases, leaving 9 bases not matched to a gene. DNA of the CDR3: TGTGCCAGCAGCTCAGGAGAGAGGGGGCTAGCTTTCTTT. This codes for CASSSGERGLAFF.

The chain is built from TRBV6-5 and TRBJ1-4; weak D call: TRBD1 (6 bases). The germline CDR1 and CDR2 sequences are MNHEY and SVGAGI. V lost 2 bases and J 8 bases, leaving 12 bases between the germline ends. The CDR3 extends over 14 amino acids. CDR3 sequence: CASSYRQGREKLFF. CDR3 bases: TGTGCCAGCAGTTACCGGCAGGGGCGAGAAAAACTGTTTTTT.

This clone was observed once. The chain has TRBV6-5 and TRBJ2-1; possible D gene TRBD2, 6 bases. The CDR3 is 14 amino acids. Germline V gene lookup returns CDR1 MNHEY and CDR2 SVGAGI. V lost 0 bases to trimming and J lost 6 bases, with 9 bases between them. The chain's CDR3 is CASSYSPGLNEQFF. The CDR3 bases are TGTGCCAGCAGTTACTCACCGGGACTCAATGAGCAGTTCTTC.

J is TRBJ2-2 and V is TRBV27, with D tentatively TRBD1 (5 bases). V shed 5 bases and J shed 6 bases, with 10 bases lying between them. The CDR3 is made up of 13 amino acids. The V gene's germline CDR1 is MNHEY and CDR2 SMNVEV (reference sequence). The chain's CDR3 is CASSPQEPGELFF. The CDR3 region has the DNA TGTGCCAGCAGTCCACAGGAACCCGGGGAGCTGTTTTTT.

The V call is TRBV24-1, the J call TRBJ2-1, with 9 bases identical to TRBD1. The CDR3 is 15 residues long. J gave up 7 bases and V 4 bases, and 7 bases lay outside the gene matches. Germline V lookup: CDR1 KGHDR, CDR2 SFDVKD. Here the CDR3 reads CATSETGTGRNEQFF. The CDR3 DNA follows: TGTGCCACCAGTGAGACCGGGACAGGGAGGAATGAGCAGTTCTTC.

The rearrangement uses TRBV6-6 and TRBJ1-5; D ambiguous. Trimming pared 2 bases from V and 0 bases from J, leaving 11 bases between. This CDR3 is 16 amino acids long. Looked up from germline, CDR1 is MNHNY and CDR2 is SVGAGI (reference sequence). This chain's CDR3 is CASSYRGRDSNQPQHF. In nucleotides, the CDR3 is TGTGCCAGCAGTTACCGTGGTCGGGATAGCAATCAGCCCCAGCATTTT.